This TCR beta chain was identified in a study of T cells after yellow fever vaccination. Regarding the study as a whole: The presence of abundant clonotypes contaminating from the bulk population was possible in FACS-sorted repertoires.

V lost 5 bases and J 7 bases, leaving 12 bases between the germline ends. The CDR3 contains 13 residues. Germline V gene data show CDR1 as MNHEY and CDR2 as SVGEGT. As for this clonotype: Antigen: not known.

TCRdb reprocessed the 5' RACE reads with MiXCR, giving one entry per CDR3 protein. The sample includes hundreds of thousands of distinct CDR3 sequences, about 12% of them seen just once. This clonotype was obtained from a young man who received the YFV17D yellow fever vaccine. V and J are TRBV6-2 or TRBV6-3 and TRBJ1-5; D gene unclear. Here the sequenced sample was PBMCs, taken on the day of the yellow fever booster vaccination. The CDR3 is CASSGDGRQPQHF. In DNA, the CDR3 is TGTGCCAGCAGTGGAGACGGCAGGCAGCCCCAGCATTTT.